This entry lists 17 T cell receptor beta chains sequenced from one sample in a study of regulatory T cells in long-lasting Graves disease (dated by TCRdb to the early 2020s). The library relied on multiplex PCR. Sequencing instrument: Illumina HiSeq 4000. To build TCR beta libraries, CDR3 regions were amplified by Arm-PCR using iRepertoire HTBI primers. TCRdb took the public reads, trimmed them with fastp at Q25, ran MiXCR for clone calling and kept in-frame beta chains. Each entry is one CDR3 protein sequence, shown with its most common DNA and genes. Counted in this sample were hundreds of thousands of distinct CDR3 sequences; 16% of them appeared once. The ten largest clones capture roughly 27% of the sample. The time point label on this specimen signifies: newly diagnosed GD, antithyroid drugs for less than 3 months. For both TCR sequencing and RNA sequencing, RNA was extracted from PBMCs in TRIzol.

Another study also made use of these data, one on T cells in Graves' hyperthyroidism and ophthalmopathy.

Sequenced material: peripheral blood mononuclear cells (PBMCs), taken at new diagnosis, from a patient treated with antithyroid drugs. These receptors were obtained from a man in his forties with Graves disease. Donor details come from another sample of the same person, matched by shared clones.

This clonotype occurred many times. V usage is TRBV28 and J usage is TRBJ2-7; D is possibly TRBD1 or TRBD2 (5 bases each). CDR1 is MDHEN and CDR2 is SYDVKM in the germline V gene. The ends were cut back, 6 bases at V and 4 bases at J, with 16 bases in the middle. This CDR3 is 14 amino acids long. The CDR3 spells CASSSPGRTYEQYF. DNA of the CDR3: TGTGCCAGCAGCTCACCGGGACGAACATACGAGCAGTACTTC.

This clonotype was counted only a few times. The chain joins TRBV3-2 to TRBJ1-4. TRBV3-2 is classified as a pseudogene. CDR3 length: 16 residues. This CDR3 reads CASSQGQGRVNEKLFF. Written as DNA, the CDR3 is TGTGCCAGCAGCCAAGGGCAGGGGAGGGTCAATGAAAAACTGTTTTTT.

This clonotype was picked up a small number of times. This chain joins TRBV5-4 and TRBJ2-1, with TRBD1 matching over 10 bases. CDR3 length: 16 residues. J was trimmed by 0 bases and V by 2 bases; bases with no gene match: 2. Germline V lookup: CDR1 SGHNT, CDR2 YYREEE (reference sequence). The CDR3 bases are TGTGCCAGCAGCTTTCGGACAGGGGGCTCCTACAATGAGCAGTTCTTC. Translated, it gives CASSFRTGGSYNEQFF.

This clonotype was observed at least ten times. This chain links TRBV2 with TRBJ2-5; D not certain. Germline values: CDR1 SNHLY, CDR2 FYNNEI. V was shortened by 5 bases and J by 1 base, with 8 bases between the two germline ends. The CDR3 covers 13 residues. CDR3 loop: CASSFARQETQYF. In DNA, the CDR3 is TGTGCCAGCAGTTTTGCCCGCCAAGAGACCCAGTACTTC.

This clonotype occurred many times. The gene calls are TRBV5-1 and TRBJ2-2, with 7 positions matching TRBD1. Trimming at V came to 4 bases and at J to 1 base, leaving 7 bases not matched to a gene. CDR1 SGHRS and CDR2 YFSETQ come from the germline V gene. CDR3 length: 16 residues. The CDR3 loop reads CASSPPRQGNTGELFF. The CDR3 DNA reads TGCGCCAGCAGCCCCCCAAGACAGGGGAACACCGGGGAGCTGTTTTTT. The full variable domain, completed using reference TRBV5-1 and TRBJ2-2, is KAGVTQTPRYLIKTRGQQVTLSCSPISGHRSVSWYQQTPGQGLQFLFEYFSETQRNKGNFPGRFSGRQFSNSRSEMNVSTLELGDSALYLCASSPPRQGNTGELFFGEGSRLTVL.

Many counts were recorded for this clonotype. This chain connects TRBV3-1 to TRBJ2-2, with a possible D match to TRBD1 (6 bases). The CDR3 covers 15 residues. Germline CDR1 reads LGHDT; CDR2 reads YNNKEL (reference sequence). The V gene lost 0 bases and the J gene lost 4 bases, with 9 bases spanning the gap. CDR3 amino acids: CASSQDRQVTGELFF. CDR3 bases: TGTGCCAGCAGCCAAGATCGACAGGTCACCGGGGAGCTGTTTTTT. Based on the CDR3 plus reference TRBV3-1 and TRBJ2-2, the full variable domain is DTAVSQTPKYLVTQMGNDKSIKCEQNLGHDTMYWYKQDSKKFLKIMFSYNNKELIINETVPNRFSPKSPDKAHLNLHINSLELGDSAVYFCASSQDRQVTGELFFGEGSRLTVL.

This clonotype has at least ten counts. CDR3 nucleotides: TGTGCCAGCAGCCCCGGAAAGGGGGTTGCCCAAGAGACCCAGTACTTC. It translates to CASSPGKGVAQETQYF. The genes are TRBV7-9 and TRBJ2-5, with D perhaps matching TRBD1 (6 bases). The V end lost 5 bases, the J end lost 1 base, and 17 bases lay between the germline ends. The germline V gene has CDR1 SEHNR and CDR2 FQNEAQ (reference sequence). The CDR3 extends over 16 amino acids.

The V gene is TRBV19, the J gene TRBJ2-1; TRBD2 is a possible D gene (5 bases). V was shortened by 6 bases and J by 3 bases, with 12 bases between the two germline ends. CDR3 size: 14 residues. Per the germline V gene, CDR1 is LNHDA and CDR2 is SQIVND (reference sequence). This chain's CDR3 is CASRESEGYNEQFF. The CDR3 DNA reads TGTGCCAGTAGGGAGAGTGAGGGCTACAATGAGCAGTTCTTC.

This clonotype was detected only a few times. This chain uses TRBV4-2 with TRBJ1-5, with unresolved D. The CDR3 loop spans 14 amino acids. Germline values: CDR1 LGHNA, CDR2 YNFKEQ. Trimming removed 1 base from V and 5 bases from J, with 9 bases in between. CDR3 bases: TGTGCCAGCAGCCAAGGTCTCGTGGATCAGCCCCAGCATTTT. Translated: CASSQGLVDQPQHF.

The rearrangement joins TRBV28 to TRBJ1-2, with D perhaps matching TRBD1 (5 bases). This CDR3 has 15 amino acids. Per germline, CDR1 MDHEN and CDR2 SYDVKM. The ends were cut back, 6 bases at V and 0 bases at J, with 14 bases in the middle. The chain's CDR3 is CASSPAGFPNYGYTF. DNA for the CDR3: TGTGCCAGCAGCCCCGCAGGGTTTCCTAACTATGGCTACACCTTC.

This chain links TRBV20-1 with TRBJ2-7, with D possibly being TRBD1 (5 bases). Trimming shortened V by 0 bases and J by 6 bases, and 21 bases separated the two germline ends. Per the germline V gene, CDR1 is DFQATT and CDR2 is SNEGSKA (reference sequence). The CDR3 is 16 amino acids. The CDR3 bases are TGCAGTGCTAGAGATCGATCGTGGCAGGGAATCCGCGAGCAGTACTTC. This translates into CSARDRSWQGIREQYF.

This clonotype was counted ten times or more. V usage is TRBV28 and J usage is TRBJ2-7, with TRBD2 matching over 10 bases. The germline V gene encodes CDR1 MDHEN and CDR2 SYDVKM. V was pared by 6 bases and J by 4 bases, with 18 bases of the junction left unmatched. The CDR3 is 18 amino acids. CDR3 bases: TGTGCCAGCAGCCAAGCCGCTAGCGGGAGATCTGTGTGGTACGAGCAGTACTTC. Protein: CASSQAASGRSVWYEQYF.

This clonotype was seen a handful of times. V and J are TRBV6-2 or TRBV6-3 and TRBJ2-6; 8 nucleotides line up with TRBD2. The CDR3 is made up of 17 amino acids. In germline, CDR1 is MNHEY, CDR2 SVGEGT. V shed 6 bases and J 4 bases; nucleotides not matched to a gene: 11. The CDR3 loop reads CASRPLAGASGANVLTF. In DNA, the CDR3 is TGTGCCAGCAGACCCCTAGCGGGCGCGTCGGGGGCCAACGTCCTGACTTTC.

The CDR3 DNA reads TGTGCCAGCACCCCCCGTGAGACCGGGGAGCTGTTTTTT. It is translated as CASTPRETGELFF. This chain connects TRBV27 to TRBJ2-2; no clear D gene. Trimming shortened V by 7 bases and J by 5 bases, and 11 bases separated the two germline ends. Germline loops: CDR1 MNHEY, CDR2 SMNVEV (reference sequence). This CDR3 spans 13 amino acids.

This clonotype was detected ten times or more. The genes are TRBV18 and TRBJ1-1, with D tentatively TRBD1 (5 bases). The CDR3 length is 17 residues. Trimming stripped 6 bases from V and 1 base from J, with 21 bases between. Germline assignment: CDR1 KGHSH and CDR2 LQKENI. The CDR3: CASSLTGVAQGNTEAFF. CDR3 DNA sequence: TGTGCCAGCTCGCTAACCGGGGTTGCTCAGGGGAACACTGAAGCTTTCTTT. Variable domain in full (rest from reference TRBV18 and TRBJ1-1): NAGVMQNPRHLVRRRGQEARLRCSPMKGHSHVYWYRQLPEEGLKFMVYLQKENIIDESGMPKERFSAEFPKEGPSILRIQQVVRGDSAAYFCASSLTGVAQGNTEAFFGQGTRLTVV.

This clonotype was detected many times. This chain links TRBV28 with TRBJ2-7; D is perhaps TRBD1 (6 bases). V shed 7 bases and J shed 0 bases, with 19 bases lying between them. The CDR3 contains 16 residues. Looked up from germline, CDR1 is MDHEN and CDR2 is SYDVKM. CDR3 region: CASTLGRRTDSYEQYF. The CDR3, as DNA: TGTGCCAGCACCCTGGGGCGCCGGACAGACTCCTACGAGCAGTACTTC.

The sample holds many counts of this clonotype. The chain combines TRBV28 with TRBJ2-1; 7 nucleotides agree with TRBD1. Germline-derived CDR1 and CDR2 are MDHEN and SYDVKM. The junction had 9 bases not matched to a gene; V was cut back by 7 bases and J by 3 bases. The CDR3 sequence is 15 residues long. CDR3 sequence (DNA): TGTGCCAGCATCCAATCGGGACAGATCTACAATGAGCAGTTCTTC. Its protein is CASIQSGQIYNEQFF.